The 27 T cell receptor beta chains below were found in one sample sequenced in a study of vaccination and CD4 T cells after COVID-19. No antigen is known for these receptors. Regarding time point: late sampling 161 to 241 days after vaccination in three convalescent patients. Treatment indicated: approximately 9-day PBMC culture with coronavirus spike peptide pools or control peptides (ViraFEST assay). Oncomine TCR Beta short-read sequencing was applied to DNA from cultured CD4+ T cells. TCRdb re-called the PCR reads through MiXCR, storing one row per CDR3 protein. The repertoire holds 20,000 to 25,000 distinct CDR3 sequences, with about 35% as singletons. The sequencing used CD4+ T cells from blood, cultured in vitro, collected about 7 months after SARS-CoV-2 vaccination. Source of these receptors: a human donor who had recovered from COVID-19.

The chain carries TRBV4-1 and TRBJ2-7; TRBD1 or TRBD2 may be the D gene (5 bases each). The CDR3 sequence is 18 residues long. Trimming removed 5 bases at V and 0 bases at J, with 23 bases between. Germline CDR1 reads MGHRA; CDR2 reads YSYEKL. The CDR3 DNA sequence: TGCGCCAGCAGCGAAGCCCGGGCCGGGACCACAAGCTCCTACGAGCAGTACTTC. Translation: CASSEARAGTTSSYEQYF.

Here the CDR3 reads CASSFGGSTDTQYF. The CDR3 DNA is TGTGCCAGCAGTTTCGGCGGTTCCACAGATACGCAGTATTTT. The chain links TRBV28 to TRBJ2-3, with unresolved D. CDR3 size: 14 residues. Germline lookup yields CDR1 MDHEN and CDR2 SYDVKM. Trimming cost V 3 bases and J 2 bases, with 9 bases left between them.

This clonotype was found a few times. The chain is built from TRBV19 and TRBJ1-5; 9 bases fit TRBD1. Germline V gene lookup returns CDR1 LNHDA and CDR2 SQIVND (reference sequence). The CDR3 has 17 residues. Trimming took 5 bases from V and 3 from J; bases not matched to a gene: 11. The DNA of the CDR3 is TGTGCCAGTAGTGTAACCGGGACAGGGCAGTCCAATCAGCCCCAGCATTTT. Its translation: CASSVTGTGQSNQPQHF.

The J gene is TRBJ2-7, the V gene TRBV27; weak D call: TRBD2 (6 bases). Trimming stripped 5 bases from V and 7 bases from J, with 18 bases between. The CDR3 runs to 14 residues. The germline CDR1 and CDR2 sequences are MNHEY and SMNVEV (reference sequence). This CDR3 reads CASSPWDSSREQYF. The CDR3 DNA reads as TGTGCCAGCAGTCCGTGGGACTCTAGCAGGGAGCAGTACTTC.

CDR3 nucleotide sequence: TGTGCCAGTTCGGGACAGGATTCCTCGTACGAGCAGTACTTC. It yields the protein CASSGQDSSYEQYF. This rearrangement joins TRBV19 to TRBJ2-7, with 8 nucleotides matching TRBD1. The CDR3 sequence is 14 residues long. Trimming at V came to 8 bases and at J to 4 bases, leaving 10 bases not matched to a gene. Germline CDR1 LNHDA, CDR2 SQIVND (reference sequence).

This rearrangement joins TRBV7-6 to TRBJ2-3; D unresolved. The CDR3 is made up of 14 amino acids. Per germline, CDR1 SGHVS and CDR2 FNYEAQ. V gave up 1 base and J gave up 1 base, with 6 bases separating them. The CDR3: CASSLEIGTDTQYF. CDR3 nucleotide sequence: TGTGCCAGCAGCTTAGAGATTGGCACAGATACGCAGTATTTT.

This clonotype was seen a handful of times. V is TRBV28 and J is TRBJ1-6; no clear D gene. V gave up 7 bases and J gave up 0 bases, with 13 bases separating them. This CDR3 contains 16 residues. Per germline, CDR1 MDHEN and CDR2 SYDVKM. The CDR3 coding sequence is TGTGCCAGCAATCCCGCTGGGAGCTCCTATAATTCACCCCTCCACTTT. This sequence encodes CASNPAGSSYNSPLHF.

In its sample, this clonotype is medium-sized (0.01 to 0.1%). The V and J genes are TRBV20-1 and TRBJ1-5, with 7 nucleotides matching TRBD1. Germline values: CDR1 DFQATT, CDR2 SNEGSKA (reference sequence). The CDR3 has 14 amino acids. The V and J ends lost 5 bases and 0 bases, in that order; junction bases with no gene match: 4. The chain's CDR3 is CSARGTDSNQPQHF. The CDR3 DNA reads as TGCAGTGCTCGTGGGACAGATAGCAATCAGCCCCAGCATTTT.

By sample share, this clonotype is medium-sized. This rearrangement joins TRBV20-1 to TRBJ1-1; D not resolved. There are 12 residues in the CDR3. The germline gives CDR1 DFQATT, CDR2 SNEGSKA (reference sequence). Trimming took 7 bases from V and 1 from J, leaving 10 bases between them. The CDR3 loop is CSGREGNTEAFF. The CDR3 DNA is TGCAGTGGCCGGGAGGGGAACACTGAAGCTTTCTTT.

V gene TRBV6-5 combines with J gene TRBJ1-2; 10 bases agree with TRBD1. The CDR3 has 15 residues. Per germline, CDR1 MNHEY and CDR2 SVGAGI. V trimming: 0 bases; J trimming: 8 bases; junction bases outside the gene matches: 6. CDR3 loop: CASSYSGTGVRGYTF. The CDR3 region has the DNA TGTGCCAGCAGTTACTCTGGGACAGGGGTGAGGGGCTACACCTTC.

The chain is built from TRBV27 and TRBJ1-6; the D is unclear. Trimming took off 3 bases at V and 10 bases at J, with 16 bases between the two ends. Germline V CDR1 and CDR2: MNHEY, SMNVEV (reference sequence). This CDR3 has 15 amino acids. The CDR3 region has the DNA TGTGCCAGCAGTTTTCTCGGACCCGCGCAATCACCCCTCCACTTT. It specifies CASSFLGPAQSPLHF.

The chain carries TRBV4-2 and TRBJ2-5, with D maybe TRBD2 (6 bases). The CDR3 covers 13 residues. V was trimmed by 7 bases and J by 5 bases, leaving 14 bases between them. CDR1 and CDR2 (germline): LGHNA, YNFKEQ. CDR3 sequence: CASTHAGIETQYF. CDR3 coding DNA: TGTGCCAGCACCCACGCGGGGATTGAGACCCAGTACTTC.

This clonotype has a handful of counts. This rearrangement joins TRBV7-9 to TRBJ1-2; D is possibly TRBD1 (5 bases). The CDR3 runs to 13 residues. Looked up from germline, CDR1 is SEHNR and CDR2 is FQNEAQ (reference sequence). V was clipped by 8 bases and J by 4 bases, with 14 bases between them. The CDR3 loop reads CASPRGIPYGYTF. CDR3 DNA sequence: TGTGCCAGCCCGCGGGGGATCCCCTATGGCTACACCTTC.

This clonotype was seen a few times. The chain employs TRBV7-9 and TRBJ2-7; 13 nucleotides match TRBD2. In germline, CDR1 is SEHNR, CDR2 FQNEAQ (reference sequence). Trimming took 4 bases from V and 3 from J; bases not matched to a gene: 6. The CDR3 extends over 16 amino acids. The CDR3 sequence is CASSSTSGRADYEQYF. CDR3 in DNA: TGTGCCAGCAGCTCTACTAGCGGGAGGGCCGACTACGAGCAGTACTTC. The full variable domain, with the rest looked up from reference TRBV7-9 and TRBJ2-7, is DTGVSQNPRHKITKRGQNVTFRCDPISEHNRLYWYRQTLGQGPEFLTYFQNEAQLEKSRLLSDRFSAERPKGSFSTLEIQRTEQGDSAMYLCASSSTSGRADYEQYFGPGTRLTVT.

This chain connects TRBV12-2 to TRBJ2-1; the table calls TRBD2, which could not be checked here. TRBV12-2 is a recognized pseudogene. The CDR3 has 15 residues. The CDR3 region is CASRVRGPRYNEQFF. The CDR3 region has the DNA TGTGCAAGTCGCGTTCGTGGGCCGCGTTACAATGAGCAGTTCTTC.

This chain uses TRBV5-5 with TRBJ2-3; 9 nucleotides align to TRBD1. Germline V gives CDR1 SGHKS, CDR2 YYEKEE (reference sequence). V lost 3 bases, J lost 2 bases, and 7 bases stayed unmatched. This CDR3 spans 16 amino acids. Here the CDR3 DNA reads TGTGCCAGCAGCTGGGGCAGGGACAGGGTCACAGATACGCAGTATTTT. Its protein is CASSWGRDRVTDTQYF. Supplemented by reference TRBV5-5 and TRBJ2-3, the full variable domain reads DAGVTQSPTHLIKTRGQQVTLRCSPISGHKSVSWYQQVLGQGPQFIFQYYEKEERGRGNFPDRFSARQFPNYSSELNVNALLLGDSALYLCASSWGRDRVTDTQYFGPGTRLTVL.

This chain's CDR3 is CSARATGATVRTEAFF. The CDR3 DNA reads as TGCAGTGCTAGAGCTACAGGGGCCACGGTTAGGACTGAAGCTTTCTTT. This chain connects TRBV20-1 to TRBJ1-1; 7 nucleotides match TRBD1. Germline V gives CDR1 DFQATT, CDR2 SNEGSKA (reference sequence). The CDR3 spans 16 residues. J was trimmed by 5 bases and V by 1 base; bases with no gene match: 13.

This clonotype was seen a few times. V is TRBV20-1 and J is TRBJ2-7; 10 positions agree with TRBD1. Unmatched junction bases numbered 6, after V lost 4 bases and J lost 6 bases. The CDR3 contains 13 residues. Germline CDR1 and CDR2: DFQATT and SNEGSKA (reference sequence). CDR3 region: CSAIGQGGPEQYF. As DNA, the CDR3 is TGCAGTGCTATTGGACAGGGGGGCCCCGAGCAGTACTTC.

This chain joins TRBV20-1 and TRBJ2-7, with TRBD2 identical over 15 bases. CDR1 is DFQATT, CDR2 SNEGSKA, per germline (reference sequence). The trim removed 4 bases at V and 0 bases at J, leaving 10 bases unmatched. The CDR3 is made up of 18 amino acids. CDR3 nucleotides: TGCAGTGCTAATCTCCCGGGACTAGCGGGAGGTCTCTCCTACGAGCAGTACTTC. This codes for CSANLPGLAGGLSYEQYF.

The chain is built from TRBV6-5 and TRBJ1-1, with unresolved D. V lost 2 bases, J lost 1 base, and 8 bases lay in between. The CDR3 is made up of 14 amino acids. Germline CDR1 is MNHEY and CDR2 is SVGAGI. This CDR3 reads CASSYRAGNTEAFF. The CDR3 nucleotides read TGTGCCAGCAGTTACAGGGCTGGGAACACTGAAGCTTTCTTT.

The gene calls are TRBV7-9 and TRBJ1-2, with a weak D call TRBD1 (5 bases). The CDR3 has 12 amino acids. V was clipped by 5 bases and J by 2 bases, with 6 bases between them. CDR1 and CDR2 from the germline V gene are SEHNR and FQNEAQ (reference sequence). CDR3 DNA sequence: TGTGCCAGCAGCGGGGACAACTATGGCTACACCTTC. Its translation: CASSGDNYGYTF.

This clonotype was seen only a few times. The chain carries TRBV6-5 and TRBJ1-6, with D perhaps TRBD1 (5 bases). The V gene's germline CDR1 is MNHEY and CDR2 SVGAGI. The CDR3 sequence is 15 residues long. V gave up 4 bases and J gave up 7 bases, with 14 bases separating them. CDR3 region: CASSSGGSGNSPLHF. DNA for the CDR3: TGTGCCAGCAGTTCTGGGGGGAGCGGCAATTCACCCCTCCACTTT.

This clonotype came up a few times. V and J are TRBV20-1 and TRBJ2-3; D remains unclear. The CDR3 is 14 amino acids. In germline, CDR1 is DFQATT, CDR2 SNEGSKA (reference sequence). V lost 7 bases and J lost 1, with 15 bases in between. CDR3 DNA sequence: TGCAGTGAGATTGGTGTTAGGGGCACAGATACGCAGTATTTT. This encodes CSEIGVRGTDTQYF.

The rearrangement uses TRBV7-9 and TRBJ2-1; 8 positions match TRBD1. With V trimmed by 3 bases and J by 0 bases, 4 bases remained unmatched. Germline lookup yields CDR1 SEHNR and CDR2 FQNEAQ (reference sequence). The CDR3 totals 16 residues. In DNA, the CDR3 is TGTGCCAGCAGCTTGTTTACAGGGGGCTCCTACAATGAGCAGTTCTTC. This sequence encodes CASSLFTGGSYNEQFF.

The chain recombines TRBV19 with TRBJ1-2; 9 nucleotides agree with TRBD1. The germline gives CDR1 LNHDA, CDR2 SQIVND (reference sequence). The CDR3 totals 15 residues. V gave up 5 bases and J gave up 8 bases; unmatched junction bases: 12. The CDR3 loop is CASSPIRDRVGGYTF. The CDR3 DNA follows: TGTGCCAGTAGTCCTATAAGGGACAGGGTAGGAGGCTACACCTTC.

J is TRBJ1-5 and V is TRBV20-1; D uncertain. V was shortened by 3 bases and J by 5 bases, with 8 bases between the two germline ends. Germline V gives CDR1 DFQATT, CDR2 SNEGSKA (reference sequence). CDR3 size: 12 residues. The CDR3 DNA reads as TGCAGTGCTAGTGGATATGATCAGCCCCAGCATTTT. Its translation: CSASGYDQPQHF.

This clonotype has more than one count but fewer than ten. This rearrangement joins TRBV6-1 to TRBJ1-1, with 8 positions matching TRBD1. With 7 bases clipped from V and 5 bases from J, the junction kept 6 bases outside the gene matches. This CDR3 has 13 residues. Germline loops: CDR1 MNHNS, CDR2 SASEGT. CDR3 coding DNA: TGTGCCAGCAAACGACAGGGGTGGACTGAAGCTTTCTTT. Translating gives CASKRQGWTEAFF.